Sequencing of this T cell receptor (beta chain) was carried out in a study of T cells in Graves' hyperthyroidism and ophthalmopathy. On this clonotype: Its cognate antigen is unknown.

Patients were excluded because of uncontrolled infection, other autoimmune disease, pregnancy or lactation. In making diagnoses, clinical symptoms, serum thyroxine and TRAb, thyroid ultrasound and orbital computed tomography were all used. What was amplified from RNA transcripts were TCR beta CDR3 regions. The primer set for the first-round RT-PCR of the TCR CDR3 was HTBI. Via MiXCR, TCRdb re-called the multiplex PCR reads, giving one row per CDR3 protein. The sample holds about 570,000 distinct CDR3 sequences, around 42% seen once. Study outcomes and limitations: Peripheral blood also featured most of the thyroid clonotypes expanded above 0.001. A 13 V-J model separated ophthalmopathy from stable hyperthyroidism.

The CDR3 totals 16 residues. In germline, CDR1 is MDHEN, CDR2 SYDVKM. V lost 4 bases, J lost 2 bases, and 9 bases stayed unmatched. The sample consisted of peripheral blood or thyroid tissue (not recorded which). This receptor was identified in an adult woman with Graves' disease, either hyperthyroidism or ophthalmopathy (not recorded which). The V call is TRBV28, the J call TRBJ2-7; 9 bases fit TRBD2. In nucleotides, the CDR3 is TGTGCCAGCAGTTCGTGGAGTAGCGGGAGCCCCTACGAGCAGTACTTC. Translated, it gives CASSSWSSGSPYEQYF.